This T cell receptor beta chain was documented in a study of molecular identifiers for immune sequencing clone quantification. Points from the study as a whole: Clones that exceeded 20 RNA copies held over 97% of effector molecules, yet under 1% in naive cells.

This clonotype was counted at least ten times. Its antigen is not identified. TCRdb itself ran the PCR reads through MiXCR, one entry per CDR3 protein. The table includes about 97,000 distinct CDR3 sequences, 24% detected once. Germline V gene sequence: CDR1 SNHLY, CDR2 FYNNEI. The CDR3 consists of 14 residues. V lost 4 bases to trimming and J lost 6 bases, with 10 bases between them. This rearrangement joins TRBV2 to TRBJ1-6, with a tentative D call TRBD1 (6 bases). The sequence came from a human donor in good health. Some libraries in this study had Jurkat cell RNA spiked in. Sequencing input: naive CD8+ T cells from blood, with Jurkat cell RNA spiked in. Sample subset: FACS-sorted CD8+CD4-CCR7+CD45RA+ naive T cells. DNA for the CDR3: TGTGCCAGCAGTGGTTCAGGGGCTAATTCACCCCTCCACTTT. Amino acids: CASSGSGANSPLHF.